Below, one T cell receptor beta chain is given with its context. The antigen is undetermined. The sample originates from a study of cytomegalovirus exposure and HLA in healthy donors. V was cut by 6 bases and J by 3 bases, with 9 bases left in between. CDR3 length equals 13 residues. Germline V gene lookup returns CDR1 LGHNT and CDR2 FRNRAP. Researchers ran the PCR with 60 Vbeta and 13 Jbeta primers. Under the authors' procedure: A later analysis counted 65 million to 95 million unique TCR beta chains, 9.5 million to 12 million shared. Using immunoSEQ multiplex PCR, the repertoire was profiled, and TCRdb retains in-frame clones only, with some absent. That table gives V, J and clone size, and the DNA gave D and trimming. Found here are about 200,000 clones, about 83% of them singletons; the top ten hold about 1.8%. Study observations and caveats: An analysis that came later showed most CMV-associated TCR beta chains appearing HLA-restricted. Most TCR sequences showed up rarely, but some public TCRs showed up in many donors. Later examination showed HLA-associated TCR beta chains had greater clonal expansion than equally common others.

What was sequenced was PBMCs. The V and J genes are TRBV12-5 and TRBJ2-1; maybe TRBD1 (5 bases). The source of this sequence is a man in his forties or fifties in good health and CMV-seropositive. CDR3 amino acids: CASGGVGYNEQFF. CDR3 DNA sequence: TGTGCTAGTGGAGGGGTTGGCTACAATGAGCAGTTCTTC.